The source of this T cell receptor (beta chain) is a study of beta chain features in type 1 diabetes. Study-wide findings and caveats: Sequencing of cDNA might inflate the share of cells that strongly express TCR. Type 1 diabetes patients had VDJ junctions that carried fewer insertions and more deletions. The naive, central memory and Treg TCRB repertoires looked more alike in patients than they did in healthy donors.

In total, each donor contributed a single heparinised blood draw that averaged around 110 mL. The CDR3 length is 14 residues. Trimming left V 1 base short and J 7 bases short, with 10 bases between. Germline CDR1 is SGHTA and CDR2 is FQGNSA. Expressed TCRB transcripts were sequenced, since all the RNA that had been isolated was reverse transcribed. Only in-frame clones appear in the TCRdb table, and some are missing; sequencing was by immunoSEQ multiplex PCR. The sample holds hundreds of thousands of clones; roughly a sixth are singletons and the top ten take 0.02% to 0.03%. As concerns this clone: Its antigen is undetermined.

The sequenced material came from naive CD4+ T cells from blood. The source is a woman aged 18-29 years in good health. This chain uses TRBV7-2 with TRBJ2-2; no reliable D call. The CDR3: CASSLVPVIGELFF. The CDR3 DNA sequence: TGTGCCAGCAGCTTAGTTCCCGTAATCGGGGAGCTGTTTTTT.